The 22 T cell receptor beta chains below all came from one sample that was sequenced in a study of T cell clones after liver transplantation. Method: immunoSEQ multiplex PCR; TCRdb's copy keeps in-frame clones and lacks some. This table holds 25,000 to 35,000 clones, just under 95% found once. Sequencing was performed on CD8+ T cells from blood, taken 12 months after liver transplant. The source of these receptors is a human patient who received a liver transplant. A subset of T cells may come from the graft donor.

The V gene is TRBV9, the J gene TRBJ2-1; D is perhaps TRBD2 (6 bases). Germline CDR1 reads SGDLS; CDR2 reads YYNGEE. Trimming took 4 bases from V and 8 from J, leaving 25 bases between them. The CDR3 consists of 17 residues. CDR3 nucleotides: TGTGCCAGCAGCCATCCGAGAGCGGGCGGGTTGGTCGATGAGCAGTTCTTC. Translating gives CASSHPRAGGLVDEQFF.

This chain uses TRBV21-1 with TRBJ2-7; the table's D gene call, TRBD1, was not cross checked with the DNA. TRBV21-1 is a pseudogene locus. The CDR3 spans 18 residues. The CDR3 bases are TGTGCCAGCAGCATCGCGGAGGTGGGGGACATGGACCCCTACGAGCAGTACTTC. As protein: CASSIAEVGDMDPYEQYF.

This clone was seen just once. This rearrangement joins TRBV21-1 to TRBJ2-7; TRBD2 is the table's D call, not checked against the DNA. TRBV21-1 is shown as a pseudogene. This CDR3 spans 13 amino acids. CDR3 loop: CASRYGGGYEQYF. CDR3 in DNA: TGTGCCAGCAGGTACGGGGGTGGCTACGAGCAGTACTTC.

The V call is TRBV13, the J call TRBJ2-7, with TRBD1 matching over 9 bases. V gave up 5 bases and J gave up 3 bases; unmatched junction bases: 5. The CDR3 covers 14 residues. Per the germline V gene, CDR1 is PRHDT and CDR2 is FYEKMQ (reference sequence). The CDR3 DNA follows: TGTGCCAGCAGCCGTGGACAGGGGATCTACGAGCAGTACTTC. Translating gives CASSRGQGIYEQYF.

The J gene is TRBJ2-6, the V gene TRBV7-9; 9 bases line up with TRBD1. The germline V gene has CDR1 SEHNR and CDR2 FQNEAQ (reference sequence). After removal of 5 bases from V and 4 bases from J, the junction contained 6 bases not matched to a gene. The CDR3 contains 16 residues. CDR3 protein: CASSHTGGAGANVLTF. CDR3 bases: TGTGCCAGCAGCCATACAGGGGGCGCGGGGGCCAACGTCCTGACTTTC.

The chain combines TRBV7-9 with TRBJ2-5, with D tentatively TRBD1 (6 bases). V lost 7 bases to trimming and J lost 5 bases, with 8 bases between them. CDR1 is SEHNR, CDR2 FQNEAQ, per germline (reference sequence). This CDR3 is built from 11 residues. The CDR3 DNA reads TGTGCCAGCACCCAGGGGGAGACCCAGTACTTC. Its translation is CASTQGETQYF.

The J gene is TRBJ2-3, the V gene TRBV7-9; no firm D call. Germline CDR1 reads SEHNR; CDR2 reads FQNEAQ (reference sequence). V lost 4 bases and J lost 3, with 17 bases in between. The CDR3 covers 16 residues. CDR3 sequence (DNA): TGTGCCAGCAGCTCGCGACTTCTGGCCAAAACAGATACGCAGTATTTT. Amino acids: CASSSRLLAKTDTQYF.

This chain links TRBV6-5 with TRBJ2-5; D tentatively reads TRBD1 or TRBD2 (6 bases each). The CDR3 totals 14 residues. CDR1 and CDR2 (germline): MNHEY, SVGAGI. V shed 6 bases and J shed 1 base, with 12 bases lying between them. The CDR3 region is CASRQRGVQETQYF. The CDR3 coding sequence is TGTGCCAGCAGGCAGAGGGGGGTCCAAGAGACCCAGTACTTC.

The V call is TRBV9, the J call TRBJ2-7; 7 nucleotides match TRBD2. Germline lookup yields CDR1 SGDLS and CDR2 YYNGEE. The V gene end was trimmed by 3 bases and the J gene end by 7 bases; junction bases not matched to a gene: 7. This CDR3 is 13 amino acids long. The CDR3: CASSGGSLEEQYF. The CDR3 DNA reads TGTGCCAGCAGCGGCGGGAGTCTGGAAGAGCAGTACTTC.

This chain joins TRBV30 and TRBJ2-7, with D perhaps matching TRBD1 (6 bases). Trimming shortened V by 8 bases and J by 2 bases, and 13 bases separated the two germline ends. This CDR3 is built from 12 residues. Per the germline V gene, CDR1 is GTSNPN and CDR2 is SVGIG (reference sequence). The CDR3: CARNRDPYEQYF. The CDR3 DNA reads as TGTGCCCGGAACAGGGACCCCTACGAGCAGTACTTC.

The chain uses TRBV2 and TRBJ1-2, with TRBD1 identical over 7 bases. Germline CDR1 SNHLY, CDR2 FYNNEI. J lost 6 bases, V lost 10 bases, and 8 bases had no gene match. This CDR3 region has 12 residues. The CDR3 nucleotides read TGTGCCAACGTACAGGGGAGGAATGGCTACACCTTC. Protein: CANVQGRNGYTF.

The chain is built from TRBV27 and TRBJ2-3, with TRBD2 matching 10 bases. The CDR3 has 15 amino acids. From germline, CDR1 is MNHEY and CDR2 SMNVEV (reference sequence). V trimming: 4 bases; J trimming: 5 bases; junction bases outside the gene matches: 6. CDR3 bases: TGTGCCAGCAGTTCCACGGGACTAGCGTTAGATACGCAGTATTTT. It encodes CASSSTGLALDTQYF.

The chain carries TRBV7-9 and TRBJ2-6; 7 nucleotides line up with TRBD1. V was clipped by 1 base and J by 4 bases; unmatched bases: 7. The CDR3 is 17 residues long. Germline values: CDR1 SEHNR, CDR2 FQNEAQ (reference sequence). In nucleotides, the CDR3 is TGTGCCAGCAGCTTAGTCGGACAGGCTCAAGGGGCCAACGTCCTGACTTTC. This sequence encodes CASSLVGQAQGANVLTF.

This clone was counted once. The chain is built from TRBV27 and TRBJ2-1; D may be TRBD2 (5 bases). The CDR3 runs to 13 residues. Looked up from germline, CDR1 is MNHEY and CDR2 is SMNVEV (reference sequence). Trimming cost V 3 bases and J 7 bases, with 10 bases left between them. The CDR3 spells CASSFSRENEQFF. DNA for the CDR3: TGTGCCAGCAGTTTCTCGAGGGAGAATGAGCAGTTCTTC.

V is TRBV15 and J is TRBJ2-5, with D perhaps TRBD1 or TRBD2 (5 bases each). Germline V gene lookup returns CDR1 LNHNV and CDR2 YYDKDF (reference sequence). This CDR3 has 14 residues. Trimming pared 5 bases from V and 1 base from J, leaving 11 bases between. Here the CDR3 reads CATSARDGQETQYF. The CDR3 nucleotides read TGTGCCACCAGCGCCCGGGACGGCCAAGAGACCCAGTACTTC.

The chain recombines TRBV27 with TRBJ2-2; 7 bases fit TRBD2. CDR1 is MNHEY, CDR2 SMNVEV, per germline (reference sequence). The V and J ends lost 7 bases and 7 bases, in that order; junction bases with no gene match: 9. The CDR3 has 14 residues. The CDR3 DNA reads as TGTGCCAGCACCAAACTAGTAGCGGGCGGGGAGCTGTTTTTT. Protein sequence: CASTKLVAGGELFF.

The chain couples TRBV4-3 to TRBJ1-1; 12 bases line up with TRBD1. The CDR3 runs to 18 residues. J was trimmed by 2 bases and V by 1 base; bases with no gene match: 8. Germline loops: CDR1 LGHNA, CDR2 YSLEER. The CDR3 sequence is CASSQVAEGQGANTEAFF. The CDR3 DNA follows: TGCGCCAGCAGCCAAGTGGCTGAGGGACAGGGGGCAAACACTGAAGCTTTCTTT.

This chain connects TRBV6-6 to TRBJ2-7, with D unclear. The CDR3 has 12 amino acids. Germline-derived CDR1 and CDR2 are MNHNY and SVGAGI (reference sequence). Trimming removed 2 bases at V and 6 bases at J, with 8 bases between. The DNA for the CDR3 is TGTGCCAGCAGTTACCTAATCTCCGAGCAGTACTTC. It encodes CASSYLISEQYF.

The chain uses TRBV27 and TRBJ2-5, with D possibly TRBD2 on 5 matching bases. The J call may be faulty, since TRBJ2-7 better matches the DNA end. The CDR3 is 13 residues long. Germline loops: CDR1 MNHEY, CDR2 SMNVEV (reference sequence). The CDR3 DNA follows: TGTGCCAGCAGTTTAAGAGGGTGGGACGAGCAGTACTTC. Translating gives CASSLRGWDEQYF.

The rearrangement links TRBV5-8 to TRBJ2-3; weak D call: TRBD2 (5 bases). CDR3 length: 15 residues. Germline lookup yields CDR1 SGHTS and CDR2 YDEGEE. V was clipped by 2 bases and J by 0 bases, with 10 bases between them. Written as DNA, the CDR3 is TGTGCCAGCAGCTTTCCCCCGGGGAGCACAGATACGCAGTATTTT. Encoded protein: CASSFPPGSTDTQYF.

The chain joins TRBV7-6 to TRBJ2-7, with 9 bases aligning to TRBD1. V was clipped by 1 base and J by 1 base; unmatched bases: 5. Germline assignment: CDR1 SGHVS and CDR2 FNYEAQ. This CDR3 contains 16 residues. The CDR3 nucleotides read TGTGCCAGCAGCTTAGGGGGGGGACAGGGTTCCTACGAGCAGTACTTC. This encodes CASSLGGGQGSYEQYF.

The chain recombines TRBV27 with TRBJ2-1; the D gene is possibly TRBD1 (6 bases). The V and J ends lost 10 bases and 6 bases respectively, with 19 bases between them. Germline V gene data show CDR1 as MNHEY and CDR2 as SMNVEV (reference sequence). This CDR3 has 14 amino acids. The CDR3 loop is CATSWGLRGNEQFF. The CDR3 DNA follows: TGTGCCACTTCCTGGGGGCTTCGGGGCAATGAGCAGTTCTTC.